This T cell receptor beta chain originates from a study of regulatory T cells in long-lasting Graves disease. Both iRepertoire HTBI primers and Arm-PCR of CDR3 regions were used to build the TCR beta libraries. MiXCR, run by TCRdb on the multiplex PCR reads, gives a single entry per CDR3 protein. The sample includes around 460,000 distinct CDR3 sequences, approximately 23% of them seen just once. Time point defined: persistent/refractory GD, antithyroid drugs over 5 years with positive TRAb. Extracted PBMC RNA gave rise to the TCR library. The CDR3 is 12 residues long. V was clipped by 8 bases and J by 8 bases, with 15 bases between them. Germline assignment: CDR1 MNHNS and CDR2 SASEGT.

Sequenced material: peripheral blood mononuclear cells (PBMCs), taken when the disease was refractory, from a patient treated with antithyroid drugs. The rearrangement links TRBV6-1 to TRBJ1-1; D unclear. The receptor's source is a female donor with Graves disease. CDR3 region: CASLDPGLEAFF. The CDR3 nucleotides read TGTGCCAGCCTCGACCCGGGCCTAGAAGCTTTCTTT.